The present T cell receptor beta chain was sequenced within a study of shared clonotypes between healthy human individuals. Study-wide results and limits: Sharing of clonotypes among donors was expected to vary with sequencing depth. Non-shared clonotypes displayed generation probabilities falling below those of clonotypes present in all four donors. Naive subsets, compared against memory subsets, generally had larger estimated richness values.

Replicate PCRs for sorted subsets used roughly 200 ng DNA; this equaled about 30,000 T cell genomes. TCRdb keeps only in-frame clones here, not all; method: immunoSEQ multiplex PCR. The sample carries approximately 530,000 clones, approximately 94% recorded once. A remark on this clone: Its antigen remains unknown.

CDR1 is LNHDA and CDR2 is SQIVND in the germline V gene (reference sequence). The V gene end was trimmed by 7 bases and the J gene end by 10 bases; junction bases not matched to a gene: 9. The CDR3 runs to 13 residues. The sequencing input was naive CD4+ T cells sorted from blood. Specified subset: CD45RA+ positively selected. The rearrangement joins TRBV19 to TRBJ1-1; 10 bases match TRBD1. The receptor was isolated from a woman in her 30s in good health. CDR3 DNA: TGTGCCAGTAAGGGGACAGGGGAGGTTAGAGCTTTCTTT. It codes for CASKGTGEVRAFF.